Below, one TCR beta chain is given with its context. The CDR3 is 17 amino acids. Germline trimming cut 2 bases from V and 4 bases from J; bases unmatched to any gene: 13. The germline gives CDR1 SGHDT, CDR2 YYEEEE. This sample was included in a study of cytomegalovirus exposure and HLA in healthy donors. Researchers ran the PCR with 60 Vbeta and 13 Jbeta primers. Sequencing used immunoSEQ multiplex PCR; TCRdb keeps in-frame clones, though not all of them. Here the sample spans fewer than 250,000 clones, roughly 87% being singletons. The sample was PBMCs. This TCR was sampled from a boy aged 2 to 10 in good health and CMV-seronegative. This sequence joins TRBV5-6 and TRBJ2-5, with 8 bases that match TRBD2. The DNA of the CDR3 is TGTGCCAGCAGCTTCCAGGTTGGGCGGGGGGCCGGAGAGACCCAGTACTTC. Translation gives CASSFQVGRGAGETQYF.